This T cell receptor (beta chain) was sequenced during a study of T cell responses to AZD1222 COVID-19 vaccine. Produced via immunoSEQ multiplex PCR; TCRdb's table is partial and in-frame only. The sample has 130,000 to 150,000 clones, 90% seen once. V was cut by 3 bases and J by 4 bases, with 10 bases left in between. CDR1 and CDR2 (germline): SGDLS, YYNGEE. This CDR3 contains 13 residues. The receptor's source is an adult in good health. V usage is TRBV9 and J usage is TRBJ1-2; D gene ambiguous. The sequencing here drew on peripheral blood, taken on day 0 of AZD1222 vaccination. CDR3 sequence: CASSGREGYGYTF. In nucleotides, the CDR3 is TGTGCCAGCAGCGGCCGGGAGGGCTATGGCTACACCTTC.